This T cell receptor beta chain is from a study of beta chain features in type 1 diabetes. Study-wide findings and caveats: Type 1 diabetes patients showed a moderate but significant shortening of TCRB CDR3s in all four CD4+ subsets.

V lost 0 bases and J 2 bases, leaving 10 bases between the germline ends. Germline assignment: CDR1 ENHRY and CDR2 SYGVKD. The CDR3 totals 15 residues. The sequenced template was cDNA made from the entire isolated RNA. Sequencing was performed with immunoSEQ multiplex PCR; in TCRdb, only in-frame clones are kept and a portion is missing. The sample carries 230,000 or so clones, roughly 17% recorded once. This clone was observed a few times. Its antigen is currently unknown. This TCR came from a young man with type 1 diabetes. The V and J genes are TRBV10-3 and TRBJ2-5, with D unresolved. The specimen sequenced was naive CD4+ T cells from blood. CDR3: CAISESLAEQETQYF. For the CDR3, the DNA is TGTGCCATCAGTGAGTCATTAGCAGAACAAGAGACCCAGTACTTC.